This is a list of T cell receptor beta chains from one sample in a study of neurological immune-mediated disorders. From the 5' RACE reads, TCRdb called clonotypes with MiXCR, one entry per CDR3 protein. The sample holds about 84,000 distinct CDR3 sequences, approximately 10% seen once. Sequencing was performed on PBMCs. These TCRs come from a middle-aged man in good health. The CDR3 runs from the conserved cysteine through the conserved F or W. The order of the fields is D gene, V gene, clone size, J gene, CDR3 protein, CDR3 DNA. A D gene is named only where the DNA matches it firmly. Only some rows state a clone size, as once, few, many or a class for expanded clones.

.	TRBV7-3	many	TRBJ2-1	CASSFYRSGEQFF	TGTGCCAGCAGCTTCTACAGGTCGGGGGAGCAGTTCTTC
.	TRBV11-2	few	TRBJ2-1	CASSLKLLIRSGPYNEQFF	TGTGCCAGCAGCTTAAAACTGTTAATCAGGTCCGGACCCTACAATGAGCAGTTCTTC
TRBD1	TRBV5-1	many	TRBJ1-1	CASSSSGTGVTEAFF	TGCGCCAGCAGCTCTTCCGGGACAGGGGTCACTGAAGCTTTCTTT
TRBD2	TRBV28	many	TRBJ2-7	CASSLRSSGRPPACF	TGTGCCAGCAGCCTACGTAGTAGCGGGAGACCCCCTGCCTGCTTC
.	TRBV3-1	many	TRBJ1-5	CASSPTLGTLPQHF	TGTGCCAGCAGCCCCACCTTAGGGACTTTGCCCCAGCATTTT
TRBD2	TRBV20-1	many	TRBJ2-1	CSATSRTSGRSEQFF	TGCAGTGCTACCTCTAGGACTAGCGGGAGATCTGAGCAGTTCTTC
.	TRBV9	many	TRBJ2-6	CASSDSGANVLTF	TGTGCCAGCAGCGATTCTGGGGCCAACGTCCTGACTTTC
.	TRBV29-1	many	TRBJ2-3	CSFDGGTDTQYF	TGCAGCTTTGATGGAGGCACAGATACGCAGTATTTT
.	TRBV30	many	TRBJ2-2	CAWGPTRELFF	TGTGCCTGGGGCCCGACCAGGGAGCTGTTTTTT
.	TRBV12-3/TRBV12-4	.	TRBJ2-3	CASREAGDTQYF	TGTGCCAGCAGGGAGGCGGGAGATACGCAGTATTTT
TRBD2	TRBV7-2	many	TRBJ2-3	CALTGGDTQYF	TGTGCCCTTACGGGGGGGGATACGCAGTATTTT
.	TRBV5-6	.	TRBJ2-5	CASSFRVSETQYF	TGTGCCAGCAGCTTCAGGGTTTCGGAGACCCAGTACTTC
.	TRBV7-9	.	TRBJ1-1	CASSPRKGWSPLEAFF	TGTGCCAGCAGCCCTAGGAAGGGGTGGAGTCCCCTGGAAGCTTTCTTT
.	TRBV3-1	many	TRBJ2-7	CASSPPGYSYEQYF	TGTGCCAGCAGCCCGCCAGGGTACTCCTACGAGCAGTACTTC
.	TRBV24-1	many	TRBJ2-3	CATSGPASTDTQYF	TGTGCCACAAGCGGGCCCGCTAGCACAGATACGCAGTATTTT
TRBD2	TRBV9	many	TRBJ2-1	CASSPGLADNEQFF	TGTGCCAGCAGCCCGGGACTAGCGGACAATGAGCAGTTCTTC
.	TRBV5-1	many	TRBJ2-2	CASSLGWFGPISGSTGELFF	TGCGCCAGCAGCTTAGGCTGGTTCGGACCGATTTCCGGGAGCACCGGGGAGCTGTTTTTT
.	TRBV5-1	.	TRBJ2-1	CASSLDGAGEQFF	TGCGCCAGCAGCTTGGATGGGGCCGGGGAGCAGTTCTTC
TRBD2	TRBV5-1	many	TRBJ2-1	CASSLLGGAAYNEQFF	TGCGCCAGCAGCTTACTCGGGGGGGCCGCGTACAATGAGCAGTTCTTC
TRBD2	TRBV24-1	many	TRBJ2-5	CATSAPTSGSRETQYF	TGTGCCACCAGTGCTCCTACTAGCGGGAGTCGAGAGACCCAGTACTTC
.	TRBV29-1	few	TRBJ2-1	CSVEWAEQFF	TGCAGCGTTGAGTGGGCTGAGCAGTTCTTC
.	TRBV20-1	.	TRBJ2-7	CSASEGSYEQYF	TGCAGTGCAAGCGAGGGCTCCTACGAGCAGTACTTC
.	TRBV12-3/TRBV12-4	many	TRBJ2-1	CASTWGERGQFF	TGTGCCAGCACCTGGGGGGAACGTGGGCAGTTCTTC
.	TRBV5-1	many	TRBJ2-1	CASSLVGASYNEQFF	TGCGCCAGCAGCTTGGTGGGGGCCTCCTACAATGAGCAGTTCTTC
TRBD2	TRBV19	many	TRBJ2-1	CASGIPGLAIYEQFF	TGTGCCAGCGGAATTCCGGGACTAGCTATATATGAGCAGTTCTTC
.	TRBV3-1	many	TRBJ2-3	CASSQAGRVDTQYF	TGTGCCAGCAGCCAAGCGGGTAGAGTGGATACGCAGTATTTT
TRBD2	TRBV4-2	many	TRBJ2-3	CASSQGPSGTTDTQYF	TGTGCCAGCAGCCAAGGGCCTAGCGGAACCACAGATACGCAGTATTTT
.	TRBV3-1	many	TRBJ2-2	CASSQDTGELFF	TGTGCCAGCAGCCAAGACACCGGGGAGCTGTTTTTT
TRBD1	TRBV28	many	TRBJ1-4	CASSFYGQGTEKLFF	TGTGCCAGCAGTTTCTATGGACAGGGGACCGAAAAACTGTTTTTT
.	TRBV5-6	many	TRBJ2-2	CASSLALDRATGELFF	TGTGCCAGCAGCTTGGCACTAGACCGAGCCACCGGGGAGCTGTTTTTT
TRBD1	TRBV29-1	many	TRBJ2-7	CSVLDRAFSSYEQYF	TGCAGCGTTTTGGACAGGGCCTTCAGCTCCTACGAGCAGTACTTC
.	TRBV6-4	many	TRBJ2-1	CASSEMEAGKKNEQFF	TGTGCCAGCAGTGAAATGGAGGCAGGGAAGAAGAATGAGCAGTTCTTC
.	TRBV5-1	many	TRBJ2-1	CASSLNPYNEQFF	TGCGCCAGCAGCTTAAACCCCTACAATGAGCAGTTCTTC
TRBD1	TRBV19	many	TRBJ1-1	CASTTRRGLSTEAFF	TGTGCCAGTACCACCCGAAGGGGGCTCAGCACTGAAGCTTTCTTT
.	TRBV4-2	many	TRBJ1-1	CASSQAALMNTEAFF	TGTGCCAGCAGCCAAGCGGCCCTAATGAACACTGAAGCTTTCTTT
.	TRBV5-1	many	TRBJ2-7	CASSLRHEEQYF	TGCGCCAGCAGCTTAAGACATGAGGAGCAGTACTTC
.	TRBV29-1	many	TRBJ2-7	CSVAEQYF	TGCAGCGTTGCCGAGCAGTACTTC
TRBD1	TRBV12-3/TRBV12-4	many	TRBJ2-7	CASSFGQASWDEQYF	TGTGCCAGCAGTTTCGGACAGGCATCTTGGGACGAGCAGTACTTC
.	TRBV28	many	TRBJ1-2	CAAQGQNYGYTF	TGTGCCGCCCAGGGACAAAACTATGGCTACACCTTC
TRBD2	TRBV12-3/TRBV12-4	many	TRBJ2-3	CASGRAMGTDTQYF	TGTGCCAGCGGGAGGGCCATGGGCACAGATACGCAGTATTTT
TRBD1	TRBV27	many	TRBJ2-7	CASIYQTGSTYEQYF	TGTGCCAGCATATACCAGACAGGGTCCACCTACGAGCAGTACTTC